This entry lists 21 T cell receptor beta chains sequenced from one sample in a study of cytomegalovirus exposure and HLA in healthy donors. PCR employed 60 Vbeta and 13 Jbeta primers. Sequencing was performed with immunoSEQ multiplex PCR; in TCRdb, only in-frame clones are kept and a portion is missing. The sample has tens of thousands of clones, around 85% seen once. Sample: PBMCs. These receptors originate from a woman between 25 and 40 years old in good health and CMV-seronegative.

The rearrangement joins TRBV7-2 to TRBJ2-7; 7 nucleotides align to TRBD1. The V segment lost 1 base and the J segment 2 bases; nucleotides outside the gene matches: 5. The CDR3 sequence is 15 residues long. Germline CDR1 is SGHTA and CDR2 is FQGNSA. The CDR3 loop is CASSLEQGSAYEQYV. The CDR3 DNA sequence: TGTGCCAGCAGCTTAGAACAGGGGAGCGCCTACGAGCAGTACGTC.

V gene TRBV18 combines with J gene TRBJ1-2; D not certain. In germline, CDR1 is KGHSH, CDR2 LQKENI. This CDR3 is built from 14 residues. The V end was cut by 0 bases, the J end by 7 bases, with 12 bases between. CDR3 amino acids: CASSPPNSPFGYTF. CDR3 coding DNA: TGTGCCAGCTCACCACCAAACAGTCCGTTTGGCTACACCTTC. Filled out from reference TRBV18 and TRBJ1-2, the complete variable domain reads NAGVMQNPRHLVRRRGQEARLRCSPMKGHSHVYWYRQLPEEGLKFMVYLQKENIIDESGMPKERFSAEFPKEGPSILRIQQVVRGDSAAYFCASSPPNSPFGYTFGSGTRLTVV.

V is TRBV6-5 and J is TRBJ1-1, with D possibly matching TRBD1 (6 bases). Germline V gene lookup returns CDR1 MNHEY and CDR2 SVGAGI. The CDR3 has 12 amino acids. Trimming removed 5 bases from V and 8 bases from J, with 12 bases in between. This CDR3 reads CASSRAGAEAFF. In nucleotides, the CDR3 is TGTGCCAGCAGTCGCGCGGGGGCCGAAGCTTTCTTT.

The chain couples TRBV27 to TRBJ2-6; D may be TRBD2 (6 bases). Trimming stripped 7 bases from V and 1 base from J, with 11 bases between. This CDR3 has 15 residues. CDR1 and CDR2 (germline): MNHEY, SMNVEV (reference sequence). The CDR3 here is CASTRGGSGANVLTF. DNA for the CDR3: TGTGCCAGCACTCGCGGAGGGTCTGGGGCCAACGTCCTGACTTTC.

The chain has TRBV9 and TRBJ2-7, with 11 nucleotides matching TRBD2. CDR1 is SGDLS and CDR2 is YYNGEE in the germline V gene. V lost 0 bases and J lost 3; bases outside the gene matches: 2. There are 15 residues in the CDR3. The CDR3 region has the DNA TGTGCCAGCAGCGTAGCTGGGACTAGCGGCTACGAGCAGTACTTC. Translated, it gives CASSVAGTSGYEQYF.

This clone was seen once. The J gene is TRBJ2-2, the V gene TRBV27; no clear D. CDR3 length: 14 residues. The germline CDR1 and CDR2 sequences are MNHEY and SMNVEV (reference sequence). V was pared by 8 bases and J by 2 bases, with 12 bases between. CDR3 residues: CASAWAVNTGELFF. In nucleotides, the CDR3 is TGTGCCAGCGCTTGGGCTGTAAACACCGGGGAGCTGTTTTTT.

This chain joins TRBV25-1 and TRBJ2-3, with D maybe TRBD2 (6 bases). Looked up from germline, CDR1 is MGHDK and CDR2 is SYGVNS. The V gene lost 3 bases and the J gene lost 8 bases, with 18 bases spanning the gap. The CDR3 contains 15 residues. The CDR3 nucleotides read TGTGCCAGCAGTGACGCCTGGGGGGTTGATGGTACGCAGTATTTT. This encodes CASSDAWGVDGTQYF.

This clone was observed a handful of times. The V and J genes are TRBV2 and TRBJ2-7; the D gene is possibly TRBD2 (5 bases). V dropped 7 bases and J dropped 6 bases, with 19 bases sitting between them. The CDR3 contains 14 residues. Germline V CDR1 and CDR2: SNHLY, FYNNEI. The CDR3 spells CASTPMGRVFEQYV. CDR3 sequence (DNA): TGTGCCAGCACCCCGATGGGGAGAGTCTTCGAGCAGTACGTC.

V gene TRBV27 combines with J gene TRBJ1-1, with 9 bases lining up with TRBD1. J gave up 5 bases and V 6 bases, and 7 bases lay outside the gene matches. CDR1 and CDR2 from the germline V gene are MNHEY and SMNVEV (reference sequence). The CDR3 consists of 14 residues. CDR3 sequence: CASSGWDRDTEAFF. CDR3 nucleotide sequence: TGTGCCAGCAGCGGATGGGACAGGGATACTGAAGCTTTCTTT.

The rearrangement uses TRBV9 and TRBJ1-2; 7 bases match TRBD1. The germline gives CDR1 SGDLS, CDR2 YYNGEE. This CDR3 has 13 residues. With V trimmed by 0 bases and J by 7 bases, 3 bases remained unmatched. The CDR3: CASSVEGGGGYTF. The DNA for the CDR3 is TGTGCCAGCAGCGTAGAAGGGGGCGGTGGCTACACCTTC.

The V call is TRBV6-5, the J call TRBJ1-2; 9 bases fit TRBD1. This CDR3 contains 14 residues. Germline V CDR1 and CDR2: MNHEY, SVGAGI. V shed 6 bases, J shed 7 bases, and the junction held 9 bases outside the gene matches. The CDR3 here is CASSPGTGTGGYTF. The CDR3 DNA reads as TGTGCCAGCAGCCCCGGGACAGGGACAGGTGGCTACACCTTC.

This chain links TRBV10-2 with TRBJ2-1, with 9 nucleotides matching TRBD2. This CDR3 is 14 amino acids long. V lost 3 bases, J lost 4 bases, and 1 base stayed unmatched. Looked up from germline, CDR1 is WSHSY and CDR2 is SAAADI. The CDR3: CASSDLAGYNEQFF. The DNA for the CDR3 is TGCGCCAGCAGTGACCTAGCGGGGTACAATGAGCAGTTCTTC.

CDR3 sequence: CASSPHQGAVGELFF. CDR3 nucleotides: TGTGCCAGCAGCCCCCACCAGGGGGCTGTCGGGGAGCTGTTTTTT. The chain employs TRBV7-2 and TRBJ2-2, with TRBD1 matching over 8 bases. The J segment lost 7 bases and the V segment lost 5 bases, leaving 9 bases of the junction unmatched. CDR3 length: 15 amino acids. Germline loops: CDR1 SGHTA, CDR2 FQGNSA.

This chain uses TRBV6-5 with TRBJ2-3, with TRBD2 identical over 12 bases. Germline assignment: CDR1 MNHEY and CDR2 SVGAGI. Trimming cost V 5 bases and J 3 bases; bases outside gene matches: 3. CDR3 size: 15 residues. This chain's CDR3 is CASSKGLAGTDTQYF. CDR3 nucleotides: TGTGCCAGCAGTAAAGGACTAGCGGGAACAGATACGCAGTATTTT.

This chain links TRBV11-3 with TRBJ2-2, with TRBD1 identical over 7 bases. Unmatched junction bases numbered 17, after V lost 5 bases and J lost 14 bases. The CDR3 sequence is 15 residues long. Per germline, CDR1 SGHNT and CDR2 YENEEA. The CDR3 region has the DNA TGTGCCAGCAGCCAATACACGATACAACAGGGGAAACTGTTTTTT. The encoded protein is CASSQYTIQQGKLFF.

The genes are TRBV5-8 and TRBJ2-4, with TRBD2 identical over 8 bases. The CDR3 is 15 amino acids. The germline gives CDR1 SGHTS, CDR2 YDEGEE. Trimming cost V 4 bases and J 7 bases; bases outside gene matches: 10. The CDR3 sequence: CASSHTSGRGNIQYF. The CDR3 DNA is TGTGCCAGCAGCCACACTAGCGGCCGGGGGAACATTCAGTACTTC.

V and J are TRBV5-6 and TRBJ2-5; TRBD1 is a possible D gene (5 bases). The CDR3 loop spans 15 amino acids. The V gene's germline CDR1 is SGHDT and CDR2 YYEEEE. The V end was cut by 0 bases, the J end by 4 bases, with 13 bases between. CDR3 DNA: TGTGCCAGCAGCTTGGAGGGGCTAATTTCAGAGACCCAGTACTTC. Protein product: CASSLEGLISETQYF.

The chain joins TRBV18 to TRBJ2-7, with 7 bases identical to TRBD1. CDR1 KGHSH and CDR2 LQKENI come from the germline V gene. Unmatched junction bases numbered 6, after V lost 6 bases and J lost 1 base. This CDR3 contains 14 residues. The CDR3 DNA sequence: TGTGCCAGCTCTCCTGACAGGGTATCCTACGAGCAGTACTTC. Translated, it gives CASSPDRVSYEQYF.

The chain recombines TRBV30 with TRBJ2-7; 8 nucleotides match TRBD2. The CDR3 length is 14 residues. Germline V CDR1 and CDR2: GTSNPN, SVGIG (reference sequence). The J segment lost 4 bases and the V segment lost 3 bases, leaving 8 bases of the junction unmatched. CDR3 protein: CAWSRTSGGYEQYF. The CDR3 coding sequence is TGTGCCTGGAGCCGAACTTCGGGGGGGTACGAGCAGTACTTC.

Concerning this clone: At the DNA level, this CDR3 is encoded by other sequences in the same sample as well. This chain uses TRBV9 with TRBJ1-1; D not certain. The CDR3 totals 13 residues. Germline values: CDR1 SGDLS, CDR2 YYNGEE. Trimming shortened V by 2 bases and J by 3 bases, and 8 bases separated the two germline ends. The CDR3 reads CASSVEGYTEAFF. The CDR3 nucleotides are TGTGCCAGCAGCGTGGAGGGATACACTGAAGCTTTCTTT.

V gene TRBV27 combines with J gene TRBJ2-1, with TRBD2 matching over 9 bases. This CDR3 spans 19 amino acids. In germline, CDR1 is MNHEY, CDR2 SMNVEV (reference sequence). V lost 2 bases and J lost 0; bases outside the gene matches: 11. CDR3 protein: CASSLLTGLALGSYNEQFF. The CDR3 bases are TGTGCCAGCAGTTTACTAACGGGACTAGCCTTGGGCTCCTACAATGAGCAGTTCTTC.